Listed here are 5 T cell receptor beta chains from one sample, sequenced in a study of metastatic and nonmetastatic thyroid tumors. TCRdb recomputed clones from the PCR reads via MiXCR. The sample includes about 93,000 clones, less than 10% of them seen just once. Thyroid surgery was preceded by no treatment in any patient. The specimen sequenced was blood. The receptor source for this set is a female donor with papillary thyroid cancer or a benign thyroid nodule (not recorded which). Some clones in this sample may be carry-over from other donors' samples.

This clone was counted ten times or more. The gene calls are TRBV19 and TRBJ1-1; D unresolved. The CDR3 contains 13 residues. The germline gives CDR1 LNHDA, CDR2 SQIVND (reference sequence). The V end was cut by 8 bases, the J end by 5 bases, with 15 bases between. The CDR3 loop is CASGRGGVTEAFF. In nucleotides, the CDR3 is TGTGCCAGTGGAAGAGGAGGTGTGACTGAAGCTTTCTTT.

The CDR3 nucleotides read TGCAGTGCTCTCCAACTAGCGGGGGGGGCAGATACGCAGTATTTT. It encodes CSALQLAGGADTQYF. This chain uses TRBV20-1 with TRBJ2-3; 13 positions agree with TRBD2. The CDR3 sequence is 15 residues long. CDR1 is DFQATT and CDR2 is SNEGSKA in the germline V gene (reference sequence). The V and J ends lost 5 bases and 4 bases, in that order; junction bases with no gene match: 6.

This clone was observed at least ten times. The gene calls are TRBV19 and TRBJ2-4, with 12 nucleotides matching TRBD1. Germline trimming cut 3 bases from V and 4 bases from J; bases unmatched to any gene: 7. Germline CDR1 LNHDA, CDR2 SQIVND (reference sequence). The CDR3 consists of 17 residues. This chain's CDR3 is CASSMGPGQGAKNIQYF. CDR3 coding DNA: TGTGCCAGTAGTATGGGACCGGGACAGGGGGCGAAAAACATTCAGTACTTC.

This clone was recorded many times. The chain has TRBV6-1 and TRBJ2-3, with 15 bases aligning to TRBD2. The CDR3 is 16 amino acids. V was clipped by 4 bases and J by 8 bases; unmatched bases: 7. Per germline, CDR1 MNHNS and CDR2 SASEGT. The CDR3 spells CASSGGLAGGSGTQYF. In DNA form, the CDR3 reads TGTGCCAGCAGTGGGGGACTAGCGGGGGGTTCAGGTACGCAGTATTTT.

In this sample, this clone turned up once. One base away lies a much larger clone, so this may be a sequencing read error. The genes are TRBV20-1 and TRBJ1-2; D is undetermined. The CDR3 runs to 14 residues. Germline V gene sequence: CDR1 DFQATT, CDR2 SNEGSKA (reference sequence). The CDR3 reads CSARGSGSAYVYTF. The CDR3, as DNA: TGCAGTGCTAGAGGGTCCGGATCCGCCTATGTCTACACCTTC.